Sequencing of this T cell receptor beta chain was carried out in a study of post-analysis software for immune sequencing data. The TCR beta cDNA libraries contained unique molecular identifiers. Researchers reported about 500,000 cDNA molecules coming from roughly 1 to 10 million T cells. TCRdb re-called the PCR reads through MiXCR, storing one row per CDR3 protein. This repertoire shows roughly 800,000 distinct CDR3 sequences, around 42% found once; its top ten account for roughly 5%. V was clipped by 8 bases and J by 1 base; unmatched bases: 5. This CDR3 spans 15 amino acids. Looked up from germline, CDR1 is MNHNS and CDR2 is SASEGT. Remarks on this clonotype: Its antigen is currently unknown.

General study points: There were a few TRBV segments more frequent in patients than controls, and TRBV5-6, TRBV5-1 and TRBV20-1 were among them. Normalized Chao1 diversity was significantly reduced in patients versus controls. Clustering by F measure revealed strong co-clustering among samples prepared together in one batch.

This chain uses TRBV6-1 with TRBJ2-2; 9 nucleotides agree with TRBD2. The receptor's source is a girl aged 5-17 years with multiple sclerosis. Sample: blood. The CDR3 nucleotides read TGTGCCAGCGGGGGACTAGCCCGGAACACCGGGGAGCTGTTTTTT. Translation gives CASGGLARNTGELFF.